One T cell receptor beta chain is described in this entry. Antigen specificity is unknown. The data belong to a study of identifying expanded T cells in peripheral blood. Findings of the study overall: Differentially abundant clones: about 1.3 between replicates, 16.4 at around 14 days, 19 at four.

Libraries were prepared by immunoSEQ multiplex PCR; TCRdb keeps only in-frame clonotypes and omits some of them. The table shows about 97,000 clones, with 88% occurring only once. The CDR3 sequence is 15 residues long. Germline lookup yields CDR1 MGHDK and CDR2 SYGVNS. The J segment lost 12 bases and the V segment lost 2 bases, leaving 13 bases of the junction unmatched. The specimen was blood. The source of this sequence is a person aged 18 to 75 in good health. The chain couples TRBV25-1 to TRBJ2-1; 7 bases fit TRBD1. The CDR3 here is CASSEPGQILMGQFF. The DNA for the CDR3 is TGTGCCAGCAGTGAACCGGGACAGATCCTAATGGGGCAGTTCTTC. The entire variable domain, with the rest obtained from reference TRBV25-1 and TRBJ2-1, is as follows: EADIYQTPRYLVIGTGKKITLECSQTMGHDKMYWYQQDPGMELHLIHYSYGVNSTEKGDLSSESTVSRIRTEHFPLTLESARPSHTSQYLCASSEPGQILMGQFFGPGTRLTVL.